This is a list of T cell receptor beta chains from one sample in a study of T-cell memory formation after mild COVID-19. TCRdb called the 5' RACE reads again in MiXCR, with one record for every CDR3 protein. The table shows around 140,000 distinct CDR3 sequences, with 15% to 20% occurring only once. Source material: PBMCs or a T cell subset sorted from them (not recorded which). These receptors were obtained from an adult woman who had mild COVID-19 (a few samples of this study predate the infection). Cell type and time point are not known. The conserved cysteine and the conserved F or W are not part of the CDR3 here.

V gene	CDR3 protein
TRBV11-3	ASSFPGGKNTEAF
TRBV9	ASSPQTGLNSPLH
TRBV5-1	ASSPGLAPSTDTQY
TRBV9	ASSVGPLGTDYGYT
TRBV7-2	ASSSGTISTDTQY
TRBV5-1	ASSFGQPTETQY
TRBV10-3	AISEQNTEAF
TRBV5-1	ASSLRTGVNYGYT
TRBV6-6	ASTDRRTGGSNEQF
TRBV12-3/TRBV12-4	ASRRDGKGPQH
TRBV20-1	SVRRTGENNSPLH
TRBV7-2	ASSLGRERNEQF
TRBV15	ATSRDWGGSGRQTQY
TRBV10-3	AISDRGLWAEQF
TRBV15	ATSRDRAGYGYT
TRBV9	ASSVGTVPQETQY
TRBV18	ASSPGTSREQF
TRBV3-1	ASSQDSLLETRDTQY
TRBV24-1	ATSDGTGGAVRDTQY
TRBV7-9	ASSFGGRAHEQY
TRBV12-3/TRBV12-4	ASSFPRLAGPNEQF
TRBV29-1	SGRQGNYEQY
TRBV7-9	ASSFPPGPPIYQPQY
TRBV20-1	SVKGGTYEQY
TRBV2	ASKASFTGELF
TRBV12-3/TRBV12-4	ASSKSGAYQPQH
TRBV3-1	ASSRQHNEQF
TRBV15	ATSRAQGITDTQY
TRBV7-6	ASSLGGQGSYGYT
TRBV5-6	ASSLSSGLATGELF
TRBV9	ASSPHVAQETQY
TRBV18	ASSPGTSFDEQY
TRBV7-3	ASSFSGRGTDTQY
TRBV20-1	SARHRYYEQY
TRBV5-1	ASSLKDRGKIGELF
TRBV9	ASSVGSHTDTQY
TRBV18	ASSTTSQGNQPQH
TRBV2	ASSEGLSYT